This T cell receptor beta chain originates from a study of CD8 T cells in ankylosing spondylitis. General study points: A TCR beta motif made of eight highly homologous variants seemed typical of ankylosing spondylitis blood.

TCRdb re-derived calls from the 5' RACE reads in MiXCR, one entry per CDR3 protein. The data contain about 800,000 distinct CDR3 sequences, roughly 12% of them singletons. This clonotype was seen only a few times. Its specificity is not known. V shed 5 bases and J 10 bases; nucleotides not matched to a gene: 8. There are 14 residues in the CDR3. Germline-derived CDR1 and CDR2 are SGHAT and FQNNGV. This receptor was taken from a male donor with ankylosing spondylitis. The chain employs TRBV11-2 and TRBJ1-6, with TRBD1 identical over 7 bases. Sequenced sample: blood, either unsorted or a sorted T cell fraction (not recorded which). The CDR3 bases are TGTGCCAGCAGCACCTGGGTCAGGGGGTCACCCCTCCACTTT. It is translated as CASSTWVRGSPLHF.